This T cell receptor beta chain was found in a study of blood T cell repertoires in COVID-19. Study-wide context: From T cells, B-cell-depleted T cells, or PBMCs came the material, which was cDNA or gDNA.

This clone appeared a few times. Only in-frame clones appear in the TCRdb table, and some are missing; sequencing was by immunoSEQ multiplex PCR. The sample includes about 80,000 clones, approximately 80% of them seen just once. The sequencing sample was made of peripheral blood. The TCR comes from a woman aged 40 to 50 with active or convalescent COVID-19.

CDR3 in amino acids: CASSYVGPSGYNEQFF. The CDR3 DNA follows: TGTGCCAGCAGTTACGTCGGCCCAAGCGGGTACAATGAGCAGTTCTTC. This chain joins TRBV6-5 and TRBJ2-1; D possibly corresponds to TRBD2 (6 bases). The ends were cut back, 2 bases at V and 4 bases at J, with 15 bases in the middle. The germline gives CDR1 MNHEY, CDR2 SVGAGI. CDR3 length: 16 amino acids.